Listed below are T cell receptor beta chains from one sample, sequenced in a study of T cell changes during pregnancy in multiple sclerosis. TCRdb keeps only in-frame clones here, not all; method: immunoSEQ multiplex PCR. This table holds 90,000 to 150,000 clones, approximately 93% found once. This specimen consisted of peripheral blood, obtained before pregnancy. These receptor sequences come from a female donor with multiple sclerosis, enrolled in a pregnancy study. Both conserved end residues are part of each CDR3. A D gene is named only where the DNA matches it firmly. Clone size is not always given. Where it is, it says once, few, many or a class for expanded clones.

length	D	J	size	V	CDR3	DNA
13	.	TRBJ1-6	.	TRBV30	CAWTEDSNSPLHF	TGTGCCTGGACCGAGGACAGTAATTCACCCCTCCACTTT
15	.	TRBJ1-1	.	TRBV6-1	CASRDYRRPNTEAFF	TGTGCCAGCAGGGACTACAGGAGGCCGAACACTGAAGCTTTCTTT
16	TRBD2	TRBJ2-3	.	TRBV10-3	CAISDSTSGGVDTQYF	TGTGCCATCAGTGACTCGACTAGCGGGGGGGTAGATACGCAGTATTTT
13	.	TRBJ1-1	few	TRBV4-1	CASSWVAGTEAFF	TGCGCCAGCAGCTGGGTTGCCGGGACTGAAGCTTTCTTT
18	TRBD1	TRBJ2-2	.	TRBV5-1	CASRPLLQGASGTGELFF	TGCGCCAGCAGACCCCTCCTACAGGGGGCAAGTGGCACCGGGGAGCTGTTTTTT
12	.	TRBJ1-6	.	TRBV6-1	CASRGTNSPLHF	TGTGCCAGCAGGGGCACCAATTCACCCCTCCACTTT
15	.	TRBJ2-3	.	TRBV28	CASSSGGGSTDTQYF	TGTGCCAGCAGCTCCGGAGGCGGGAGCACAGATACGCAGTATTTT
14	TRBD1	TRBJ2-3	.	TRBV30	CAWSPGGAVDTQYF	TGTGCCTGGAGCCCAGGGGGCGCGGTAGATACGCAGTATTTT
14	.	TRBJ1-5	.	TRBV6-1	CASSLTGINQPQHF	TGTGCCAGCAGCCTAACAGGGATCAATCAGCCCCAGCATTTT
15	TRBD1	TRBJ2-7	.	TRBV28	CASSSSGTGGHEQYF	TGTGCCAGCAGTTCCTCCGGGACAGGGGGCCACGAGCAGTACTTC
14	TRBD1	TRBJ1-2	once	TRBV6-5	CASSHGTGGDGYTF	TGTGCCAGCAGTCACGGGACAGGGGGCGATGGCTACACCTTC
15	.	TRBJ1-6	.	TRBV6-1	CASRGMQGNNSPLHF	TGTGCCAGCCGAGGCATGCAGGGGAATAATTCACCCCTCCACTTT
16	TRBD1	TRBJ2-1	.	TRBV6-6	CASSYPAGTGDNEQFF	TGTGCCAGCAGTTACCCAGCCGGGACAGGGGACAATGAGCAGTTCTTC
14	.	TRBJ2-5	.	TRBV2	CAISGRTDQETQYF	TGTGCCATTAGCGGACGTACTGACCAAGAGACCCAGTACTTC
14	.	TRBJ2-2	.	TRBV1	CTSSRRGVVGELFF	TGCACCAGCAGCCGACGGGGGGTAGTCGGGGAGCTGTTTTTT
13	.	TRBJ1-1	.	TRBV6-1	CASSVTGSTEAFF	TGTGCCAGCAGTGTAACAGGGAGCACTGAAGCTTTCTTT
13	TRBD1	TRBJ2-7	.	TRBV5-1	CASSFGQGNEQYF	TGCGCCAGCAGCTTTGGACAGGGAAACGAGCAGTACTTC
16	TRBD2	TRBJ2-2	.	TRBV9	CASSNPRDYSTGELFF	TGTGCCAGCAGCAACCCTCGGGACTACTCCACCGGGGAGCTGTTTTTT
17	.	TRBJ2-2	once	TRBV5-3	CAIARGPPRGGTGELFF	TGTGCCATTGCGAGAGGGCCTCCCCGAGGGGGAACCGGGGAGCTGTTTTTT
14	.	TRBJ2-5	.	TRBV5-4	CASSLDQYQETQYF	TGTGCCAGCAGCTTGGACCAGTACCAAGAGACCCAGTACTTC
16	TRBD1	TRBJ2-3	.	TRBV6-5	CASSYLAGGAGDTQYF	TGTGCCAGCAGTTACTTGGCAGGGGGCGCCGGGGATACGCAGTATTTT
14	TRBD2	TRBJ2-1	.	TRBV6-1	CASSVLAAINEQFF	TGTGCCAGCAGTGTCCTAGCGGCAATCAATGAGCAGTTCTTC
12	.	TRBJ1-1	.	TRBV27	CASSPRGTEAFF	TGTGCCAGCAGTCCGAGAGGAACTGAAGCTTTCTTT
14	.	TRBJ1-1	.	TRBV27	CASSLSKWTDKAFF	TGTGCCAGCAGTTTATCGAAGTGGACAGACAAAGCTTTCTTT
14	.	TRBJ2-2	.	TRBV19	CASRSGINTGELFF	TGTGCCAGTAGATCCGGGATTAACACCGGGGAGCTGTTTTTT
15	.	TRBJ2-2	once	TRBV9	CASSVATGNTGELFF	TGTGCCAGCAGCGTAGCCACAGGGAACACCGGGGAGCTGTTTTTT
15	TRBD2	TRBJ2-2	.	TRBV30	CAWSYGGGRQGELFF	TGTGCCTGGAGTTATGGCGGGGGTAGGCAAGGGGAGCTGTTTTTT
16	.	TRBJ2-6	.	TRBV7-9	CASSLVGGAGANVLTF	TGTGCCAGCAGCTTAGTCGGCGGGGCTGGGGCCAACGTCCTGACTTTC
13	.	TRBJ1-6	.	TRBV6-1	CASSEAVGGTLHF	TGTGCCAGCAGTGAAGCAGTCGGGGGGACCCTCCACTTT
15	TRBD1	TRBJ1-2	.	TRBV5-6	CASSLIGGKGYGYTF	TGTGCCAGCAGCTTGATAGGGGGCAAGGGCTATGGCTACACCTTC
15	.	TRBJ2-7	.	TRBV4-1	CASSQAVAGEGEQYF	TGCGCCAGCAGCCAAGCGGTGGCAGGGGAAGGCGAGCAGTACTTC
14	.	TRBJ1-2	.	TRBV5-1	CASSLDRVNYGYTF	TGCGCCAGCAGCTTGGACAGGGTAAACTATGGCTACACCTTC
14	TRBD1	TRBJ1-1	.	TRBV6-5	CASSYVQGAPEAFF	TGTGCCAGCAGTTACGTCCAGGGGGCCCCTGAAGCTTTCTTT
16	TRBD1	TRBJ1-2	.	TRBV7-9	CASSKRARGRVYGYTF	TGTGCCAGCAGCAAACGGGCCAGGGGGCGGGTCTATGGCTACACCTTC
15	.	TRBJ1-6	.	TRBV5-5	CASSIQGSNNSPLHF	TGTGCCAGCAGCATACAGGGTTCCAATAATTCACCCCTCCACTTT
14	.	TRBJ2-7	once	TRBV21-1	CASSKIDRDDEQYF	TGTGCCAGCAGCAAGATCGACAGGGATGACGAGCAGTACTTC
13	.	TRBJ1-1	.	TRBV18	CASSEAGNTEAFF	TGTGCCAGCTCAGAGGCGGGGAACACTGAAGCTTTCTTT
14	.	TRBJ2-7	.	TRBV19	CASSIEAADYEQYF	TGTGCCAGTAGTATTGAGGCAGCCGACTACGAGCAGTACTTC
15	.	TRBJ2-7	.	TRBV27	CASSSLRGLFYEQYF	TGTGCCAGCAGTTCTCTTCGGGGTTTGTTTTACGAGCAGTACTTC
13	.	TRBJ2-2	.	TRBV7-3	CASRSGLTGELFF	TGTGCCAGCAGATCGGGACTCACCGGGGAGCTGTTTTTT
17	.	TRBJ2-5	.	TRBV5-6	CASSLRRGREVEETQYF	TGTGCCAGCAGCTTGAGGAGGGGGCGGGAGGTTGAAGAGACCCAGTACTTC
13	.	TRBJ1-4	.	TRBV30	CAWSYLGSEKLFF	TGTGCCTGGAGTTACCTCGGGAGTGAAAAACTGTTTTTT
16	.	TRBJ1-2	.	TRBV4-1	CASSQEARMTYLGYTF	TGCGCCAGCAGCCAAGAAGCGAGGATGACCTATTTGGGCTACACCTTC
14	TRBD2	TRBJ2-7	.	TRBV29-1	CSVSPGLAGYEQYF	TGCAGCGTGTCACCGGGACTAGCGGGCTACGAGCAGTACTTC
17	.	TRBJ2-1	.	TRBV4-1	CASSPFLMGVKDNEQFF	TGCGCCAGCAGCCCGTTCTTGATGGGAGTAAAAGACAATGAGCAGTTCTTC
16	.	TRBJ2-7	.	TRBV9	CASSPRQAPFSYEQYF	TGTGCCAGCAGCCCCCGACAGGCCCCCTTTTCCTACGAGCAGTACTTC
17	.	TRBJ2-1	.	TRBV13	CASSLLPRGDVYNEQFF	TGTGCCAGCAGCCTATTACCCAGGGGGGACGTCTACAATGAGCAGTTCTTC